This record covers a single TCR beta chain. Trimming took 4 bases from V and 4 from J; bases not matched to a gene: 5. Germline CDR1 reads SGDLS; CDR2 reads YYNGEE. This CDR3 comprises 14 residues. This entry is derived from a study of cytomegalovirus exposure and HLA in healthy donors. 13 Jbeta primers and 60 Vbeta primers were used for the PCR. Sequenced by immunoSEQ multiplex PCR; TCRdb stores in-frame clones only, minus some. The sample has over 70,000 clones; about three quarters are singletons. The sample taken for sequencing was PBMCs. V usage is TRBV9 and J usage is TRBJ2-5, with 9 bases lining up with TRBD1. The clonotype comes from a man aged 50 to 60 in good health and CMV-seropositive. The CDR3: CASSFGQGRETQYF. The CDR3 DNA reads TGTGCCAGCAGCTTTGGACAGGGGAGAGAGACCCAGTACTTC.